This T cell receptor beta chain was profiled in a study of T cells in Graves' hyperthyroidism and ophthalmopathy. Study conclusions and caveats: Blood also showed most of the thyroid clonotypes that were expanded above 0.001. Ophthalmopathy could be told apart from stable hyperthyroidism with a 13 V-J model.

CDR3 size: 19 residues. CDR1 and CDR2 (germline): DFQATT, SNEGSKA (reference sequence). The V segment lost 6 bases and the J segment 9 bases; nucleotides outside the gene matches: 22. This clonotype was seen ten or more times. Its antigen is as yet unknown. Patients showing uncontrolled infection, other autoimmune disease, pregnancy or lactation were ineligible. It was RNA transcripts that yielded the amplified TCR beta CDR3 regions. HTBI primers drove first-round RT-PCR of the TCR CDR3. Using its own MiXCR run on the multiplex PCR reads, TCRdb lists one record per CDR3 protein. The table includes fewer than 500,000 distinct CDR3 sequences, about 15% detected once.

This receptor was obtained from a man between 18 and 29 years old with Graves' ophthalmopathy. The sample comprised blood. V usage is TRBV20-1 and J usage is TRBJ2-1; 14 bases agree with TRBD2. The CDR3 region is CSAQPFWTSGTSGGGEQFF. The CDR3 DNA reads TGCAGTGCCCAACCTTTTTGGACCTCCGGGACTAGCGGGGGTGGTGAGCAGTTCTTC.